Shown below are 25 T cell receptor beta chains from a single sample sequenced in a study of blood T cell repertoires in COVID-19. Measured with immunoSEQ multiplex PCR; TCRdb has only the in-frame clones, and not every one. The table has a few hundred thousand clones, 89% seen once. The sequenced sample was peripheral blood. The source is a man aged 40-49 years with acute or convalescent COVID-19.

The chain combines TRBV28 with TRBJ1-1; the D gene is possibly TRBD1 (5 bases). The CDR3 is made up of 12 amino acids. CDR1 is MDHEN, CDR2 SYDVKM, per germline. Trimming left V 5 bases short and J 5 bases short, with 9 bases between. For the CDR3, the DNA is TGTGCCAGCAGTCGACAGATAACTGAAGCTTTCTTT. It yields the protein CASSRQITEAFF.

The V and J genes are TRBV19 and TRBJ2-2; 7 bases agree with TRBD2. This CDR3 spans 13 amino acids. From germline, CDR1 is LNHDA and CDR2 SQIVND (reference sequence). J lost 11 bases, V lost 1 base, and 4 bases had no gene match. The CDR3 region is CASSIGERDELFF. CDR3 DNA: TGTGCCAGTAGTATAGGGGAGCGGGATGAGCTGTTTTTT.

The chain joins TRBV7-2 to TRBJ2-7; tentative D call: TRBD1 (6 bases). V lost 2 bases to trimming and J lost 2 bases, with 13 bases between them. Germline V gene lookup returns CDR1 SGHTA and CDR2 FQGNSA. The CDR3 length is 15 residues. CDR3 in amino acids: CASSLRPGATYEQYF. CDR3 in DNA: TGTGCCAGCAGCTTAAGGCCAGGGGCGACCTACGAGCAGTACTTC.

The V gene is TRBV20-1, the J gene TRBJ1-1; D ambiguous. There are 10 residues in the CDR3. Germline values: CDR1 DFQATT, CDR2 SNEGSKA (reference sequence). Trimming removed 3 bases at V and 11 bases at J, with 10 bases between. CDR3 region: CSASAAGAFF. CDR3 sequence (DNA): TGCAGTGCTAGTGCAGCCGGGGCTTTCTTT.

Written as DNA, the CDR3 is TGTGCCAGCAGTGAAAAGTACAGGGGGAATGGCTACACCTTC. Protein: CASSEKYRGNGYTF. The rearrangement uses TRBV6-1 and TRBJ1-2; 8 positions agree with TRBD1. The CDR3 consists of 14 residues. The J segment lost 6 bases and the V segment lost 2 bases, leaving 5 bases of the junction unmatched. Germline V gene data show CDR1 as MNHNS and CDR2 as SASEGT.

The J gene is TRBJ1-1, the V gene TRBV12-3 or TRBV12-4; the D gene is possibly TRBD1 (6 bases). This CDR3 is 12 amino acids long. Trimming removed 3 bases from V and 8 bases from J, with 10 bases in between. This CDR3 is CASSFSRGEAFF. The CDR3 bases are TGTGCCAGCAGTTTTTCCAGGGGAGAAGCTTTCTTT.

This clone was counted a single time. The chain joins TRBV2 to TRBJ2-5, with D unclear. The ends were cut back, 4 bases at V and 2 bases at J, with 8 bases in the middle. Germline loops: CDR1 SNHLY, CDR2 FYNNEI. This CDR3 is 13 amino acids long. The chain's CDR3 is CASSARRQETQYF. CDR3 coding DNA: TGTGCCAGCAGTGCTCGCCGGCAAGAGACCCAGTACTTC.

The chain couples TRBV11-3 to TRBJ2-7; D remains ambiguous. CDR1 and CDR2 from the germline V gene are SGHNT and YENEEA. The CDR3 consists of 12 residues. The V and J ends lost 0 bases and 3 bases respectively, with 3 bases between them. The CDR3 coding sequence is TGTGCCAGCAGCTTAGACAGCTACGAGCAGTACTTC. Translation: CASSLDSYEQYF.

In this sample, this clone turned up many times. J is TRBJ1-1 and V is TRBV3-1 (or the pseudogene TRBV3-2); maybe TRBD1 (6 bases). Germline V CDR1 and CDR2: LGHDT, YNNKEL (reference sequence). This CDR3 spans 13 amino acids. With 2 bases removed from V and 7 bases from J, the gap between germline ends came to 11 bases. For the CDR3, the DNA is TGTGCCAGCAGCCAAATTGGACAGCGTGAAGCTTTCTTT. Its translation: CASSQIGQREAFF.

The rearrangement links TRBV6-5 to TRBJ1-1, with TRBD1 matching over 7 bases. The CDR3 is made up of 14 amino acids. The V and J ends lost 4 bases and 1 base, in that order; junction bases with no gene match: 3. CDR1 is MNHEY and CDR2 is SVGAGI in the germline V gene. Written as DNA, the CDR3 is TGTGCCAGCAGTTCTTGGACAGGGAACACTGAAGCTTTCTTT. This gives the protein CASSSWTGNTEAFF.

This chain connects TRBV4-2 to TRBJ2-7, with D hard to call. The CDR3 totals 12 residues. The germline gives CDR1 LGHNA, CDR2 YNFKEQ. V was clipped by 5 bases and J by 0 bases, with 5 bases between them. Written as DNA, the CDR3 is TGTGCCAGCAGCGCGGACTCCTACGAGCAGTACTTC. As protein: CASSADSYEQYF.

V gene TRBV5-6 combines with J gene TRBJ2-7; TRBD2 aligns across 7 bases. The germline V gene has CDR1 SGHDT and CDR2 YYEEEE. With V trimmed by 4 bases and J by 9 bases, 10 bases remained unmatched. This CDR3 contains 13 residues. This chain's CDR3 is CASSPRLASGQYF. CDR3 bases: TGTGCCAGCAGCCCCCGACTAGCTTCAGGGCAGTACTTC.

The rearrangement joins TRBV11-1 to TRBJ2-1, with no clear D. The V end lost 1 base, the J end lost 2 bases, and 9 bases lay between the germline ends. Germline-derived CDR1 and CDR2 are SGHAT and FQDESV (reference sequence). The CDR3 has 15 residues. CDR3 amino acids: CASSLGLQTYNEQFF. The DNA of the CDR3 is TGTGCCAGCAGCTTAGGGCTGCAGACCTACAATGAGCAGTTCTTC.

The chain employs TRBV11-3 and TRBJ1-1; TRBD1 matches at 7 bases. CDR1 is SGHNT and CDR2 is YENEEA in the germline V gene. V lost 4 bases to trimming and J lost 1 base; unmatched junction nucleotides: 3. CDR3 length equals 14 residues. The CDR3 DNA reads TGTGCCAGCAGCTCAGACAGGGCGAACACTGAAGCTTTCTTT. Encoded protein: CASSSDRANTEAFF.

The rearrangement uses TRBV19 and TRBJ1-4; 10 bases line up with TRBD1. This CDR3 has 15 residues. Germline assignment: CDR1 LNHDA and CDR2 SQIVND (reference sequence). V lost 5 bases, J lost 3 bases, and 3 bases stayed unmatched. CDR3 nucleotide sequence: TGTGCCAGTAGTGCGACAGGGGGCTCTAATGAAAAACTGTTTTTT. This encodes CASSATGGSNEKLFF. Complete variable domain (other parts from reference TRBV19 and TRBJ1-4): DGGITQSPKYLFRKEGQNVTLSCEQNLNHDAMYWYRQDPGQGLRLIYYSQIVNDFQKGDIAEGYSVSREKKESFPLTVTSAQKNPTAFYLCASSATGGSNEKLFFGSGTQLSVL.

The chain combines TRBV6-5 with TRBJ1-2; TRBD1 matches 8 bases. Germline trimming cut 6 bases from V and 0 bases from J; bases unmatched to any gene: 6. Germline V gene data show CDR1 as MNHEY and CDR2 as SVGAGI. The length of the CDR3 is 15 residues. CDR3 DNA: TGTGCCAGCAGGATCGACAGGGGTGCTAACTATGGCTACACCTTC. This codes for CASRIDRGANYGYTF.

This clone is a singleton in its sample. The rearrangement links TRBV4-3 to TRBJ1-1; no reliable D call. V lost 2 bases to trimming and J lost 4 bases, with 8 bases between them. The CDR3 has 13 amino acids. CDR1 is LGHNA and CDR2 is YSLEER in the germline V gene. CDR3 sequence: CASSQSRSTEAFF. In DNA, the CDR3 is TGCGCCAGCAGCCAATCCCGCAGCACTGAAGCTTTCTTT.

Turning to this clone: The junction does not match germline at one end; this may be a read error. V usage is TRBV30 and J usage is TRBJ1-1, with D possibly being TRBD1 (5 bases). Germline V gene data show CDR1 as GTSNPN and CDR2 as SVGIG (reference sequence). CDR3 length: 11 amino acids. This chain's CDR3 is CAWNARDFLNF. Here the CDR3 DNA reads TGTGCCTGGAACGCGCGGGACTTCTTAAACTTT.

This clone was seen a single time. The chain recombines TRBV7-9 with TRBJ1-1; possible D gene TRBD1, 6 bases. Germline loops: CDR1 SEHNR, CDR2 FQNEAQ (reference sequence). V was shortened by 7 bases and J by 0 bases, with 12 bases between the two germline ends. This CDR3 region has 14 residues. This chain's CDR3 is CASTLTGMNTEAFF. Written as DNA, the CDR3 is TGTGCCAGCACCCTGACAGGAATGAACACTGAAGCTTTCTTT.

This chain uses TRBV5-1 with TRBJ1-4; D possibly corresponds to TRBD1 (6 bases). Trimming cost V 5 bases and J 5 bases, with 16 bases left between them. The CDR3 is made up of 15 amino acids. CDR1 and CDR2 (germline): SGHRS, YFSETQ. The DNA of the CDR3 is TGCGCCAGCAGGCCTGAGACAGGTTTCAATGAAAAACTGTTTTTT. Residues: CASRPETGFNEKLFF.

The chain joins TRBV7-9 to TRBJ1-2, with 8 bases matching TRBD1. V was pared by 7 bases and J by 2 bases, with 18 bases of the junction left unmatched. Germline CDR1 is SEHNR and CDR2 is FQNEAQ (reference sequence). This CDR3 has 18 residues. CDR3 amino acids: CASTRRRESDRDNYGYTF. Written as DNA, the CDR3 is TGTGCCAGCACGAGACGCCGCGAATCGGACAGGGACAACTATGGCTACACCTTC.

The chain combines TRBV19 with TRBJ2-2; 9 bases align to TRBD2. CDR3 size: 15 residues. Germline V lookup: CDR1 LNHDA, CDR2 SQIVND (reference sequence). With 7 bases clipped from V and 4 bases from J, the junction kept 7 bases outside the gene matches. The CDR3 nucleotides read TGTGCCAGTAAGGGGAGACTAGCGGTCACCGGGGAGCTGTTTTTT. Protein sequence: CASKGRLAVTGELFF.

This chain links TRBV30 with TRBJ1-1; D is perhaps TRBD1 (6 bases). Trimming pared 0 bases from V and 4 bases from J, leaving 12 bases between. Germline loops: CDR1 GTSNPN, CDR2 SVGIG (reference sequence). The CDR3 contains 14 residues. The CDR3 loop reads CAWSVLLGATEAFF. CDR3 in DNA: TGTGCCTGGAGTGTACTCTTGGGGGCCACTGAAGCTTTCTTT.

The V and J genes are TRBV5-6 and TRBJ2-3; TRBD1 matches at 10 bases. Germline CDR1 SGHDT, CDR2 YYEEEE. This CDR3 is built from 16 residues. V was clipped by 4 bases and J by 5 bases; unmatched bases: 10. The CDR3 nucleotides are TGTGCCAGCAGCAACTCCGGGACAGGGGTGGAAGATACGCAGTATTTT. This encodes CASSNSGTGVEDTQYF. Full variable domain (outside the CDR3, taken from reference TRBV5-6 and TRBJ2-3): DAGVTQSPTHLIKTRGQQVTLRCSPKSGHDTVSWYQQALGQGPQFIFQYYEEEERQRGNFPDRFSGHQFPNYSSELNVNALLLGDSALYLCASSNSGTGVEDTQYFGPGTRLTVL.

This clone was seen a few times. This chain connects TRBV18 to TRBJ2-7, with TRBD2 matching 8 bases. V shed 6 bases, J shed 3 bases, and the junction held 16 bases outside the gene matches. The CDR3 sequence is 17 residues long. Germline CDR1 and CDR2: KGHSH and LQKENI. CDR3 protein: CASSYDSASGYLYEQYF. The CDR3, as DNA: TGTGCCAGCTCGTATGACTCTGCTAGCGGGTATCTCTACGAGCAGTACTTC.